Below are 32 T cell receptor beta chains sequenced from a single sample in a study of human T cells and chemical hapten exposure. Each CDR3 protein is one row after TCRdb ran MiXCR on the RACE reads. The sample contains under 100,000 distinct CDR3 sequences, around 8.8% of which appear only once. The time point was: pre-sensitization, week 0. Treatment given: therapeutic diphenylcyclopropenone sensitization with weekly scalp DPC. Sample: whole blood, taken in connection with sensitization to the hapten diphenylcyclopropenone (DPC). The receptor set was obtained from a man in his forties with alopecia areata. Some clones in this sample may be carry-over from other donors' samples.

This clonotype was seen many times. The chain carries TRBV6-2 or TRBV6-3 and TRBJ2-3; 7 nucleotides align to TRBD2. V gave up 8 bases and J gave up 0 bases; unmatched junction bases: 17. The germline V gene has CDR1 MNHEY and CDR2 SVGEGT. The CDR3 loop spans 18 amino acids. CDR3 loop: CASGETSSGSASTDTQYF. The CDR3 nucleotides are TGTGCCAGCGGCGAAACCTCTAGCGGTTCTGCTAGCACAGATACGCAGTATTTT.

This clonotype showed up just a few times. The J gene is TRBJ1-1, the V gene TRBV25-1, with a weak D call TRBD1 (6 bases). Germline assignment: CDR1 MGHDK and CDR2 SYGVNS. With 4 bases removed from V and 4 bases from J, the gap between germline ends came to 13 bases. This CDR3 comprises 14 residues. The CDR3 sequence: CASSGGPGATEAFF. The DNA for the CDR3 is TGTGCCAGCAGTGGGGGGCCCGGCGCCACTGAAGCTTTCTTT.

The chain uses TRBV13 and TRBJ1-3; tentative D call: TRBD1 (5 bases). Per the germline V gene, CDR1 is PRHDT and CDR2 is FYEKMQ (reference sequence). V was pared by 11 bases and J by 3 bases, with 17 bases between. The CDR3 loop spans 14 amino acids. The CDR3 coding sequence is TGTGCCTCTGCGGTCGGCAGGGATGGAAACACCATATATTTT. It codes for CASAVGRDGNTIYF.

Comments on this clonotype: A much larger clone lies a single base off, so this may be a read error. The chain employs TRBV10-3 and TRBJ1-1, with a weak D call TRBD1 (5 bases). The CDR3 consists of 15 residues. Germline V gene lookup returns CDR1 ENHRY and CDR2 SYGVKD. CDR3 sequence (DNA): TGTGCCATCCGAGGAGCTGCTCGGGGGAATACTGAATCTTTCTTT. Translating it yields CAIRGAARGNTESFF.

At least ten counts were recorded for this clonotype. The chain couples TRBV27 to TRBJ2-2; D perhaps matches TRBD1 (6 bases). With 5 bases removed from V and 9 bases from J, the gap between germline ends came to 16 bases. The V gene's germline CDR1 is MNHEY and CDR2 SMNVEV (reference sequence). The CDR3 is made up of 14 amino acids. The CDR3 DNA reads TGTGCCAGCAGTCCGGATACAGGGCGCCGGGAGCTGTTTTTT. This encodes CASSPDTGRRELFF.

Only a few counts were recorded for this clonotype. The chain links TRBV29-1 to TRBJ2-2; D not certain. The CDR3 sequence is 15 residues long. V was trimmed by 3 bases and J by 2 bases, leaving 13 bases between them. CDR1 is SQVTM and CDR2 is ANQGSEA in the germline V gene. CDR3: CSVDDPTFNTGELFF. CDR3 nucleotides: TGCAGCGTTGATGACCCCACCTTTAACACCGGGGAGCTGTTTTTT.

V usage is TRBV29-1 and J usage is TRBJ2-7, with 10 bases aligning to TRBD1. The CDR3 consists of 17 residues. Trimming took 6 bases from V and 5 from J; bases not matched to a gene: 19. Germline V gives CDR1 SQVTM, CDR2 ANQGSEA. CDR3 sequence: CSVEPERGQGSRHEQYV. The CDR3 DNA reads TGCAGCGTGGAGCCAGAAAGGGGACAGGGGAGTCGGCACGAGCAGTACGTC.

This clonotype was seen more than once but under ten times. The rearrangement links TRBV9 to TRBJ2-1, with D unresolved. Germline CDR1 SGDLS, CDR2 YYNGEE. V lost 0 bases, J lost 5 bases, and 15 bases lay in between. This CDR3 has 16 residues. CDR3 DNA sequence: TGTGCCAGCAGCGTAGCCCTCCACGATCAAGACAATGAGCAGTTCTTC. Its translation is CASSVALHDQDNEQFF.

This clonotype has a count of ten or more. V is TRBV6-2 or TRBV6-3 and J is TRBJ2-3, with unresolved D. CDR1 and CDR2 (germline): MNHEY, SVGEGT. Trimming took off 4 bases at V and 3 bases at J, with 5 bases between the two ends. This CDR3 is 12 amino acids long. This CDR3 is CASSLRTDTQYF. The CDR3 DNA reads TGTGCCAGCAGTTTAAGAACAGATACGCAGTATTTT.

This clonotype came up a few times. The junction departs from the called germline gene at one end, perhaps through a read error. This chain connects TRBV7-7 to TRBJ2-3; D is unclear. The CDR3 spans 13 residues. Germline values: CDR1 SSHAT, CDR2 FNYEAQ (reference sequence). The CDR3 nucleotides read TGTGCTAGCAGCTACGGAGAGGCAGATACGCAGTATTTT. Amino acid sequence: CASSYGEADTQYF.

The V gene is TRBV2, the J gene TRBJ2-3; 9 bases map to TRBD2. With V trimmed by 8 bases and J by 6 bases, 12 bases remained unmatched. This CDR3 is built from 15 residues. Per germline, CDR1 SNHLY and CDR2 FYNNEI. The CDR3 nucleotides are TGTGCCAGCGGGGAGGGACTAGCTCCAACTGATACGCAGTATTTT. This translates into CASGEGLAPTDTQYF.

This clonotype was observed a handful of times. The chain employs TRBV7-2 and TRBJ2-1; perhaps TRBD1 as D (5 bases). Germline values: CDR1 SGHTA, CDR2 FQGNSA. Trimming stripped 6 bases from V and 5 bases from J, with 17 bases between. CDR3 length equals 15 residues. CDR3 DNA: TGTGCCAGCAGTCCCATGTCCTCAGGGCACAATGAGCAGTTCTTC. Its protein product is CASSPMSSGHNEQFF.

This clonotype was counted a few times. V gene TRBV6-2 or TRBV6-3 combines with J gene TRBJ1-1; tentative D call: TRBD1 (5 bases). In germline, CDR1 is MNHEY, CDR2 SVGEGT. The CDR3 length is 12 residues. The V end lost 7 bases, the J end lost 1 base, and 7 bases lay between the germline ends. In DNA form, the CDR3 reads TGTGCCAGCAACGGACAGAACACTGAAGCTTTCTTT. This translates into CASNGQNTEAFF.

CDR3 in amino acids: CASRPAGEETQYF. In DNA, the CDR3 is TGTGCCAGCCGCCCGGCAGGGGAAGAGACCCAGTACTTC. V usage is TRBV28 and J usage is TRBJ2-5; possibly TRBD1 for D (6 bases). The germline V gene encodes CDR1 MDHEN and CDR2 SYDVKM. With 8 bases removed from V and 3 bases from J, the gap between germline ends came to 13 bases. This CDR3 has 13 residues.

The genes are TRBV12-3 or TRBV12-4 and TRBJ2-7; 16 nucleotides line up with TRBD2. Unmatched junction bases numbered 6, after V lost 1 base and J lost 6 bases. The CDR3 covers 17 residues. DNA for the CDR3: TGTGCCAGCAGTTTAGAGGGACTAGCGGGAGGGCCCGGCGAGCAGTACGTC. Translation: CASSLEGLAGGPGEQYV.

This clonotype has more than one count but fewer than ten. The chain links TRBV6-2 or TRBV6-3 to TRBJ2-5; tentatively, D is TRBD2 (5 bases). Trimming shortened V by 7 bases and J by 5 bases, and 17 bases separated the two germline ends. CDR1 is MNHEY, CDR2 SVGEGT, per germline. This CDR3 has 14 amino acids. The CDR3 nucleotides are TGTGCCAGCACCCTAGGAGGTAGCGCTGAGACCCAGTACTTC. Translation: CASTLGGSAETQYF.

This clonotype was counted ten times or more. The chain has TRBV20-1 and TRBJ2-1, with D uncertain. Germline loops: CDR1 DFQATT, CDR2 SNEGSKA (reference sequence). There are 12 residues in the CDR3. Trimming removed 1 base at V and 6 bases at J, with 7 bases between. The CDR3: CSARGNSNEQFF. CDR3 in DNA: TGCAGTGCTAGAGGGAATAGCAATGAGCAGTTCTTC.

This clonotype was detected ten times or more. The genes are TRBV30 and TRBJ1-5; D is undetermined. V lost 1 base, J lost 0 bases, and 7 bases lay in between. The CDR3 consists of 14 residues. In germline, CDR1 is GTSNPN, CDR2 SVGIG (reference sequence). Written as DNA, the CDR3 is TGTGCCTGGAGTGACACATATAGCAATCAGCCCCAGCATTTT. Translation: CAWSDTYSNQPQHF.

This clonotype has a count of ten or more. This chain connects TRBV6-2 or TRBV6-3 to TRBJ1-2, with D perhaps TRBD1 (5 bases). The CDR3 is made up of 16 amino acids. Germline V gene lookup returns CDR1 MNHEY and CDR2 SVGEGT. Trimming stripped 4 bases from V and 5 bases from J, with 20 bases between. The CDR3, as DNA: TGTGCCAGCAGTTCCCGGACAAGGCCCCCTTCTTATGGCTACACCTTC. Protein product: CASSSRTRPPSYGYTF.

This clonotype has a count of ten or more. CDR3 region: CATRREDTQYF. CDR3 in DNA: TGTGCCACACGGAGGGAAGATACGCAGTATTTT. J is TRBJ2-3 and V is TRBV28; possible D gene TRBD2, 6 bases. The germline gives CDR1 MDHEN, CDR2 SYDVKM. This CDR3 has 11 residues. The V end lost 10 bases, the J end lost 5 bases, and 10 bases lay between the germline ends.

V usage is TRBV25-1 and J usage is TRBJ2-6; 8 positions agree with TRBD2. V dropped 3 bases and J dropped 3; count of bases not matched to a gene: 4. This CDR3 has 16 residues. The V gene's germline CDR1 is MGHDK and CDR2 SYGVNS. CDR3 in DNA: TGTGCCAGCAGTGATTCGGGAGGGGTTGGGGCCAACGTCCTGACTTTC. It yields the protein CASSDSGGVGANVLTF.

The table lists this clonotype with a few counts. The V gene is TRBV29-1, the J gene TRBJ2-3; a possible D gene is TRBD2 (5 bases). Germline CDR1 reads SQVTM; CDR2 reads ANQGSEA. V gave up 1 base and J gave up 9 bases, with 17 bases separating them. CDR3 length: 14 amino acids. The CDR3 is CSVEAGESGVTQYF. CDR3 sequence (DNA): TGCAGCGTTGAAGCTGGAGAGAGCGGCGTCACGCAGTATTTT.

Comment on this clonotype: This may come from a read error, since a much larger clone is one base off. V and J are TRBV11-3 and TRBJ2-1; no definite D call. Per germline, CDR1 SGHNT and CDR2 YENEEA. This CDR3 is built from 14 residues. CDR3 bases: TGTACCAGCAGCTCTAGGGACTCCTACAATGAGCAGTTCTTC. Protein product: CTSSSRDSYNEQFF.

This clonotype was counted only a few times. The chain has TRBV12-3 or TRBV12-4 and TRBJ1-5, with unresolved D. The length of the CDR3 is 14 residues. Trimming pared 3 bases from V and 4 bases from J, leaving 10 bases between. CDR3 nucleotide sequence: TGTGCCAGCAGTTTTAGTGAAGGGAATCAGCCCCAGCATTTT. Translated, it gives CASSFSEGNQPQHF.

This clonotype has at least ten counts. The chain joins TRBV29-1 to TRBJ2-5; a possible D gene is TRBD1 (6 bases). This CDR3 is 12 amino acids long. CDR1 SQVTM and CDR2 ANQGSEA come from the germline V gene. V lost 6 bases and J lost 1, with 9 bases in between. The CDR3 DNA reads as TGCAGCGTGGGGGCGCCCCAAGAGACCCAGTACTTC. It yields the protein CSVGAPQETQYF.

This clonotype has a count of ten or more. This chain connects TRBV5-5 to TRBJ2-7; 9 nucleotides match TRBD1. Germline CDR1 and CDR2: SGHKS and YYEKEE (reference sequence). CDR3 length: 17 amino acids. Losses at the gene ends were 2 bases for V and 1 base for J; bases not matched to a gene: 10. The DNA of the CDR3 is TGTGCCAGCAGCTTCAGTACTCCGGGACAGGGTTCCTACGAGCAGTACTTC. Translation gives CASSFSTPGQGSYEQYF.

This clonotype appeared a few times. The V and J genes are TRBV12-3 or TRBV12-4 and TRBJ2-7, with D uncertain. The length of the CDR3 is 13 residues. V was cut by 5 bases and J by 2 bases, with 10 bases left in between. The CDR3 loop is CASSRSATYEQYV. The DNA of the CDR3 is TGTGCCAGCAGTAGGAGCGCCACCTACGAGCAGTACGTC.

V usage is TRBV30 and J usage is TRBJ1-6; D is ambiguous. V was clipped by 5 bases and J by 5 bases, with 10 bases between them. The CDR3 covers 13 residues. CDR1 and CDR2 from the germline V gene are GTSNPN and SVGIG (reference sequence). The CDR3 is CAWGNLNNSPLHF. As DNA, the CDR3 is TGTGCCTGGGGAAATCTGAATAATTCACCCCTCCACTTT.

CDR3 in amino acids: CASSYSTSHNEQFF. CDR3 bases: TGTGCCAGCAGTTACTCGACATCCCACAATGAGCAGTTCTTC. J is TRBJ2-1 and V is TRBV6-5; D is ambiguous. The CDR3 is 14 residues long. Trimming took off 0 bases at V and 5 bases at J, with 8 bases between the two ends. CDR1 is MNHEY and CDR2 is SVGAGI in the germline V gene.

This clonotype was counted at least ten times. V usage is TRBV12-5 and J usage is TRBJ2-3; TRBD2 is a possible D gene (6 bases). CDR3 length equals 16 residues. V was shortened by 0 bases and J by 9 bases, with 19 bases between the two germline ends. From germline, CDR1 is LGHNT and CDR2 FRNRAP. CDR3 residues: CASGLVVGTGVETQYF. The DNA for the CDR3 is TGTGCTAGTGGTTTGGTAGTGGGGACGGGGGTGGAGACGCAGTATTTT. Using reference TRBV12-5 and TRBJ2-3 for the parts outside the CDR3, the full variable domain is DARVTQTPRHKVTEMGQEVTMRCQPILGHNTVFWYRQTMMQGLELLAYFRNRAPLDDSGMPKDRFSAEMPDATLATLKIQPSEPRDSAVYFCASGLVVGTGVETQYFGPGTRLTVL.

In this sample, this clonotype turned up many times. The V gene is TRBV29-1, the J gene TRBJ2-3; 14 bases map to TRBD2. Germline CDR1 is SQVTM and CDR2 is ANQGSEA. The CDR3 totals 14 residues. With V trimmed by 7 bases and J by 4 bases, 4 bases remained unmatched. The CDR3 here is CSAGTSGSSDTQYF. CDR3 in DNA: TGCAGCGCAGGGACTAGCGGGAGTTCAGATACGCAGTATTTT.

This clonotype came up a few times. This sequence joins TRBV30 and TRBJ1-4, with TRBD1 matching 9 bases. The CDR3 is made up of 13 amino acids. The germline V gene encodes CDR1 GTSNPN and CDR2 SVGIG (reference sequence). V dropped 1 base and J dropped 7; count of bases not matched to a gene: 1. CDR3 DNA sequence: TGTGCCTGGAGTGGGACAGGGGTTGAAAAACTGTTTTTT. Translating it yields CAWSGTGVEKLFF. The whole variable domain, remainder taken from reference TRBV30 and TRBJ1-4, is SQTIHQWPATLVQPVGSPLSLECTVEGTSNPNLYWYRQAAGRGLQLLFYSVGIGQISSEVPQNLSASRPQDRQFILSSKKLLLSDSGFYLCAWSGTGVEKLFFGSGTQLSVL.